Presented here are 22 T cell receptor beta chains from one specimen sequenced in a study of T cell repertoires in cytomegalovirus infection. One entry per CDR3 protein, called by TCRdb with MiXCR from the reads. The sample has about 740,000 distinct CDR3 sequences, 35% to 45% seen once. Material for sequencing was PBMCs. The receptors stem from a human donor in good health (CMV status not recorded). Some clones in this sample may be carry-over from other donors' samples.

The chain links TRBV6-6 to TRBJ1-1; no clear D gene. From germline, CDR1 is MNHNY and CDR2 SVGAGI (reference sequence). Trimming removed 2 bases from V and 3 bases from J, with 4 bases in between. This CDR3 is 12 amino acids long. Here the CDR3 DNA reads TGTGCCAGCAGTTACACGTACACTGAAGCTTTCTTT. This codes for CASSYTYTEAFF.

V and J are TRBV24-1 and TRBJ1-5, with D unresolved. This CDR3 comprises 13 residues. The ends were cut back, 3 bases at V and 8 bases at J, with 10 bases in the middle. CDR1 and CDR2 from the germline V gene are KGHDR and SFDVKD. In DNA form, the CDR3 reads TGTGCCACCAGTGATGGGGTGGGGAAGCCCCAGCATTTT. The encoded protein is CATSDGVGKPQHF.

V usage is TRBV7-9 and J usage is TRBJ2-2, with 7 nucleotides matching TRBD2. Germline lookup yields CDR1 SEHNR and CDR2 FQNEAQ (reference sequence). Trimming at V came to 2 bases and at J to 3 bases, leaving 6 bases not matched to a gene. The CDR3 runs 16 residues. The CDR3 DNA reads TGTGCCAGCAGCTTAAAATCAGGACTAGACACCGGGGAGCTGTTTTTT. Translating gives CASSLKSGLDTGELFF.

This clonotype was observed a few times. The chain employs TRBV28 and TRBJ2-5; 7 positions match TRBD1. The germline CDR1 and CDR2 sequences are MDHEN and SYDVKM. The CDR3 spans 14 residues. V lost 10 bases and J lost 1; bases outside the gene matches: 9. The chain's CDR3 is CAISWGQFQETQYF. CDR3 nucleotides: TGTGCCATTTCTTGGGGACAGTTCCAAGAGACCCAGTACTTC. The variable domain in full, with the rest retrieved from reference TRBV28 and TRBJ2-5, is DVKVTQSSRYLVKRTGEKVFLECVQDMDHENMFWYRQDPGLGLRLIYFSYDVKMKEKGDIPEGYSVSREKKERFSLILESASTNQTSMYLCAISWGQFQETQYFGPGTRLLVL.

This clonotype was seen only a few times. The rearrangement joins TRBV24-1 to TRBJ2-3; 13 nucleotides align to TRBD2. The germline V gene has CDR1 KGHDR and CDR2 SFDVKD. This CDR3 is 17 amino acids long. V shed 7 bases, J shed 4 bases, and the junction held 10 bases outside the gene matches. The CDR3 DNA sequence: TGTGCCACCAGGGGACTAGCGGGATCCGCGGCAGCAGATACGCAGTATTTT. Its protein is CATRGLAGSAAADTQYF.

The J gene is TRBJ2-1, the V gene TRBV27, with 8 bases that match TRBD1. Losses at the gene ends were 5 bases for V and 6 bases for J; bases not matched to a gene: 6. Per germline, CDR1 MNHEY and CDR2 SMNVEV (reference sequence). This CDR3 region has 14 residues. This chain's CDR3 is CASSPYGQGNEQFF. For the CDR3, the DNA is TGTGCCAGCAGTCCTTATGGACAGGGCAATGAGCAGTTCTTC.

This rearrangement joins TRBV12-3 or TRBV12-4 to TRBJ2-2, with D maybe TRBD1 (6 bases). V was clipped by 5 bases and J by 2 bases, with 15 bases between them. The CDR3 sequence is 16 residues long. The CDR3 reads CASSVPGHINTGELFF. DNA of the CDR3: TGTGCCAGCAGTGTCCCGGGACATATAAACACCGGGGAGCTGTTTTTT.

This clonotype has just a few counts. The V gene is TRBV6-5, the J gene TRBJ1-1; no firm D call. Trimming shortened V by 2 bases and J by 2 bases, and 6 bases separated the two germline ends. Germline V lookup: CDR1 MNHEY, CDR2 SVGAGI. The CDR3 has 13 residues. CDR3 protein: CASSYRQNTEAFF. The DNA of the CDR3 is TGTGCCAGCAGTTACAGGCAAAACACTGAAGCTTTCTTT.

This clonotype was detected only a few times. As DNA, the CDR3 is TGTGCCAGCAGTTTATCGTTCATGGCAGGGCGCCCCTACAATGAGCAGTTCTTC. As protein: CASSLSFMAGRPYNEQFF. This sequence joins TRBV27 and TRBJ2-1; TRBD1 is a possible D gene (5 bases). Deletions cut 0 bases from V and 2 bases from J, with 17 bases between. The CDR3 consists of 18 residues. Germline CDR1 and CDR2: MNHEY and SMNVEV (reference sequence).

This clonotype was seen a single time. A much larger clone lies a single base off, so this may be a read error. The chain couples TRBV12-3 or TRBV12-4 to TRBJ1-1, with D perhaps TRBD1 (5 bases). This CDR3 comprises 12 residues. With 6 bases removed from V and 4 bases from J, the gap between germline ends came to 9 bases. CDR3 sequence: CASSCGATEAFF. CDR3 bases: TGTGCCAGCAGCTGTGGGGCCACTGAAGCTTTCTTT.

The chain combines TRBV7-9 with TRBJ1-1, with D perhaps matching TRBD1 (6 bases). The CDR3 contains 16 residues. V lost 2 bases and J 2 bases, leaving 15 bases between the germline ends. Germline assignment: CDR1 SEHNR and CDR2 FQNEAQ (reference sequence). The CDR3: CASSLLGGQANTEAFF. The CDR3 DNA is TGTGCCAGCAGCTTACTTGGGGGCCAGGCCAACACTGAAGCTTTCTTT.

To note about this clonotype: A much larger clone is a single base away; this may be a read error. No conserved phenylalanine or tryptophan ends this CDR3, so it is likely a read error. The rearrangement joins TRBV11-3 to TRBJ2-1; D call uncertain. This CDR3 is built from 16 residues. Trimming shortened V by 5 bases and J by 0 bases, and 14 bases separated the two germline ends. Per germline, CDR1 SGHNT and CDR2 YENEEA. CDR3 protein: CASSPGRTSSYNEQFL. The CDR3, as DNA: TGTGCCAGCAGCCCTGGACGGACGAGCTCCTACAATGAGCAGTTCTTA.

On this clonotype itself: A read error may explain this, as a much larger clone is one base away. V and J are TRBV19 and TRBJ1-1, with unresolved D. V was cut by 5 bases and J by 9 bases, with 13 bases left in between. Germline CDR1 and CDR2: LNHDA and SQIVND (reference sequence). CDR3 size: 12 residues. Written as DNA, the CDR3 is TGTGCCAGTAGTGAGGACGGCCGTAAAGCTTTCTTT. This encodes CASSEDGRKAFF.

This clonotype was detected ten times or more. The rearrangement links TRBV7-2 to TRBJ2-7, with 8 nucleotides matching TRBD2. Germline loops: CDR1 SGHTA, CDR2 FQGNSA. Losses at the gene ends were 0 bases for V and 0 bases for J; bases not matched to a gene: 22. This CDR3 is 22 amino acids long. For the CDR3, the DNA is TGTGCCAGCAGCTTAGCTAATTTAGGGAGGGGACTAGATTTACGAGGCTCCTACGAGCAGTACTTC. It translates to CASSLANLGRGLDLRGSYEQYF. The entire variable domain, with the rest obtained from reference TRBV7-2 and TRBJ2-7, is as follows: GAGVSQSPSNKVTEKGKDVELRCDPISGHTALYWYRQSLGQGLEFLIYFQGNSAPDKSGLPSDRFSAERTGGSVSTLTIQRTQQEDSAVYLCASSLANLGRGLDLRGSYEQYFGPGTRLTVT.

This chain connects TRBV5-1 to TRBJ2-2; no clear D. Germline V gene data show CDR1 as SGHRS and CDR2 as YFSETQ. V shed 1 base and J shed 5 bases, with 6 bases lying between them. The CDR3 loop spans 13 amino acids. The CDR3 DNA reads TGCGCCAGCAGCTTGATGCGGACCGGGGAGCTGTTTTTT. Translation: CASSLMRTGELFF.

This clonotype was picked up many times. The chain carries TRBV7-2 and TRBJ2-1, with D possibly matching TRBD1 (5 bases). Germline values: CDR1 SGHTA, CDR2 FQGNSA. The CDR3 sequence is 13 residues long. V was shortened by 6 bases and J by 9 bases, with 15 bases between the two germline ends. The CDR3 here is CASRALGATEQFF. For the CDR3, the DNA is TGTGCCAGCAGAGCTCTAGGGGCGACTGAGCAGTTCTTC.

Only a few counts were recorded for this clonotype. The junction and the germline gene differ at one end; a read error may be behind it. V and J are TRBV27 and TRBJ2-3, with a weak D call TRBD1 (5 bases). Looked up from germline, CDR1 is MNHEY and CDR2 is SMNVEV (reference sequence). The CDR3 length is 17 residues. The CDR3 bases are TGTGCCAGCAGTTTAGTAGGTAGACCCACAACGACAGATGCGCAGTATTTT. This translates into CASSLVGRPTTTDAQYF.

CDR3 coding DNA: TGTGCCATCTCAATCGGTCGGAACACTGAAGCTTTCTTT. It encodes CAISIGRNTEAFF. The chain combines TRBV10-3 with TRBJ1-1; D gene ambiguous. From germline, CDR1 is ENHRY and CDR2 SYGVKD. The length of the CDR3 is 13 residues. V lost 8 bases and J lost 1, with 11 bases in between.

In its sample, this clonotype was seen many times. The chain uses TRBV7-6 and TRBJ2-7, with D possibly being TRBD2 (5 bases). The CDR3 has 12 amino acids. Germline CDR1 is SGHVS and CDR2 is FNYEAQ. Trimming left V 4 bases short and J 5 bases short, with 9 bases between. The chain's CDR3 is CASSSGLDEQYF. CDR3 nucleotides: TGTGCCAGCAGCTCCGGACTGGACGAGCAGTACTTC.

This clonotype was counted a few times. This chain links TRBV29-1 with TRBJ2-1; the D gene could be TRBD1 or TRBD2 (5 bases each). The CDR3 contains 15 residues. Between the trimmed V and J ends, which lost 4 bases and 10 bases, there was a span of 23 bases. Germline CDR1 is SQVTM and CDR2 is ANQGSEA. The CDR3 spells CSVAQDLLGSSEQFF. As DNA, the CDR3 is TGCAGCGTTGCACAGGACCTATTAGGGAGCAGCGAGCAGTTCTTC.

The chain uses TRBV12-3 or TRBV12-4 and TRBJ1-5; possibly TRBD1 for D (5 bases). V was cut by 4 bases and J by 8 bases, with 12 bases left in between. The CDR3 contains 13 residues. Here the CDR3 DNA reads TGTGCCAGCAGTTCACAGGTCCCCGAGCCCCAGCATTTT. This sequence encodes CASSSQVPEPQHF.

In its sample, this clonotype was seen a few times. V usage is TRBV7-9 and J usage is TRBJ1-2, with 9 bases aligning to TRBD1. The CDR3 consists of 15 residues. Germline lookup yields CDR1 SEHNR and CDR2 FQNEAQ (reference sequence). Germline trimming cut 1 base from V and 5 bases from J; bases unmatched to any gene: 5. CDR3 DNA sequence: TGTGCCAGCAGCTTAGTATCCGGGACAGGGTATGGCTACACCTTC. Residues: CASSLVSGTGYGYTF.